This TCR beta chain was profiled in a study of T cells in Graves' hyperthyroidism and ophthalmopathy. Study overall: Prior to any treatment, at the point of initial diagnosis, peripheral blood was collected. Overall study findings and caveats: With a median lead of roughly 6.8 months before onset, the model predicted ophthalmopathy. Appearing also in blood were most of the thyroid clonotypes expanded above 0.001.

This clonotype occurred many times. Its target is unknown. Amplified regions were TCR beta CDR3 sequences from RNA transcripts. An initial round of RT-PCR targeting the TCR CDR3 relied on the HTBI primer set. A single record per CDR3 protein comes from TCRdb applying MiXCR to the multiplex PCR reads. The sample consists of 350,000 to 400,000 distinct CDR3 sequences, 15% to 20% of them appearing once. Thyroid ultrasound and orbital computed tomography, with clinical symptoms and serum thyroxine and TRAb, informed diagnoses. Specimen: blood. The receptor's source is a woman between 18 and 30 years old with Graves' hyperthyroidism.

CDR3 nucleotide sequence: TGTGCCAGCCGTCGGGACGGTGGCTCCTACGAGCAGTACTTC. Translating gives CASRRDGGSYEQYF. The V gene is TRBV2, the J gene TRBJ2-7, with D possibly being TRBD1 or TRBD2 (5 bases each). CDR1 and CDR2 (germline): SNHLY, FYNNEI. The CDR3 loop spans 14 amino acids. The V end lost 8 bases, the J end lost 0 bases, and 14 bases lay between the germline ends.